The present T cell receptor (beta chain) was sequenced within a study of shared clonotypes between healthy human individuals. At the level of the study: Each donor's CD8 memory used one plate, CD8 naive two, each CD4 subset three. The study, taken as a whole, reports: Relative to clonotypes present in all four donors, those not shared had lower generation probabilities.

The authors divided CD4+ cells into CD45RA+ naive and CD45RA-negative memory subsets. This clone showed up just once. What it recognizes is unknown. Distinct nucleotide sequences in the sample also encode this CDR3. This CDR3 has 14 amino acids. The germline CDR1 and CDR2 sequences are SGHNT and YYREEE (reference sequence). V shed 1 base and J shed 6 bases, with 12 bases lying between them. Repertoires were generated with immunoSEQ multiplex PCR, while TCRdb's copy carries only in-frame clones and drops some. The sample contains over a million clones, approximately 78% of which appear only once. The chain joins TRBV5-4 to TRBJ2-3, with D perhaps TRBD2 (7 bases). The specimen was memory CD4+ T cells from PBMCs. Noted subset: CD45RA-negative fraction. This clonotype was obtained from a man aged 18 to 35 in good health. Some clones in this sample may be carry-over from other donors' samples. This CDR3 reads CASSLKAGADTQYF. The CDR3 nucleotides read TGTGCCAGCAGCTTGAAGGCGGGGGCTGATACGCAGTATTTT.